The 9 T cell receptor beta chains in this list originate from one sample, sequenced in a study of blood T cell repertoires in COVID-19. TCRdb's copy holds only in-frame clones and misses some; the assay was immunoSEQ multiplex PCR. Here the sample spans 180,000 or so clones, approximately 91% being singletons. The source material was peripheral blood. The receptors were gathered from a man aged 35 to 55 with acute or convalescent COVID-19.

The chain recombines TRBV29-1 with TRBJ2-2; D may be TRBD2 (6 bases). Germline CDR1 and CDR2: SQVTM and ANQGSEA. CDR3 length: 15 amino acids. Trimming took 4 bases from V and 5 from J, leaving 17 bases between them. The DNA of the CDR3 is TGCAGCGTTGGGGGGGTGGAAGGGCGTACCGGGGAGCTGTTTTTT. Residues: CSVGGVEGRTGELFF.

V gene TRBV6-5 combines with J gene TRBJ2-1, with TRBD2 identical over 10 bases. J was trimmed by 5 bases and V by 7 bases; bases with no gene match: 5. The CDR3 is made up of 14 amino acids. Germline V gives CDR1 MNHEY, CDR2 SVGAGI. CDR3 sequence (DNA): TGTGCCAGCAAAGCGGGGGGGCCTAACAATGAGCAGTTCTTC. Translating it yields CASKAGGPNNEQFF.

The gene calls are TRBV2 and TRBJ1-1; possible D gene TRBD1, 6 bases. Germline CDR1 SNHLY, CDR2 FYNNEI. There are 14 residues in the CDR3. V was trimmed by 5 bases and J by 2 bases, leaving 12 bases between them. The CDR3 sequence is CASSSGQLNTEAFF. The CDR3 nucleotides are TGTGCCAGCAGTTCGGGACAACTTAACACTGAAGCTTTCTTT.

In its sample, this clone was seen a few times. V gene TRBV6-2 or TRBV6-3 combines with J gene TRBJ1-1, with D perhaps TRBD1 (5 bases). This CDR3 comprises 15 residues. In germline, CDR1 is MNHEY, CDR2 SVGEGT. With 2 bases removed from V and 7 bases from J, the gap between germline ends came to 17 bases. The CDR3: CASSYAPGGEIEAFF. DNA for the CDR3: TGTGCCAGCAGTTACGCCCCTGGAGGGGAGATTGAAGCTTTCTTT.

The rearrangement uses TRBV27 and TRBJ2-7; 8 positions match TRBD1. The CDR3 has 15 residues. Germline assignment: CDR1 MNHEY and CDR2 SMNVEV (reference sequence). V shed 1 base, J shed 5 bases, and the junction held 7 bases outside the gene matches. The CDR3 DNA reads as TGTGCCAGCAGTTTATGGGCAGGGGGCATCAACGAGCAGTACTTC. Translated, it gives CASSLWAGGINEQYF.

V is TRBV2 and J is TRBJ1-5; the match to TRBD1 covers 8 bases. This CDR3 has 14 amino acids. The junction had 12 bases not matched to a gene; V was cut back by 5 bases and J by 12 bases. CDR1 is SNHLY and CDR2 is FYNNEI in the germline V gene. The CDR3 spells CASSRPGTGERQHF. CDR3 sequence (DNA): TGTGCCAGCAGTCGTCCCGGGACAGGCGAACGCCAGCATTTT. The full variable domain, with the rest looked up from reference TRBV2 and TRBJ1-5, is EPEVTQTPSHQVTQMGQEVILRCVPISNHLYFYWYRQILGQKVEFLVSFYNNEISEKSEIFDDQFSVERPDGSNFTLKIRSTKLEDSAMYFCASSRPGTGERQHFGDGTRLSIL.

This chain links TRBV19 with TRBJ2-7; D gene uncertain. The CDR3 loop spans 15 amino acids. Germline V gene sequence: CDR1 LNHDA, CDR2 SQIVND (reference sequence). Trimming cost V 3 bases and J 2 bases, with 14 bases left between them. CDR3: CASSIVPGGAYEQYF. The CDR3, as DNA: TGTGCCAGTAGTATCGTTCCCGGCGGAGCCTACGAGCAGTACTTC.

Here the CDR3 reads CASSGGLYDEKLFF. The CDR3, as DNA: TGTGCCAGCAGCGGGGGACTGTACGATGAAAAACTGTTTTTT. This chain joins TRBV24-1 and TRBJ1-4; D is perhaps TRBD1 (5 bases). This CDR3 spans 14 amino acids. Germline values: CDR1 KGHDR, CDR2 SFDVKD. V lost 11 bases and J lost 6, with 18 bases in between.

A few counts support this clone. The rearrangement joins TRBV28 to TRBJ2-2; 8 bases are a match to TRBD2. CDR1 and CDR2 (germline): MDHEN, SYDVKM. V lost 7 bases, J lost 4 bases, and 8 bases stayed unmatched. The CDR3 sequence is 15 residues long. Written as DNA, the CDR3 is TGTGCCAGCACGACCGGGGGGGCGGGCACCGGGGAGCTGTTTTTT. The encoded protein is CASTTGGAGTGELFF.